This T cell receptor beta chain was captured in a study of siplizumab effects on memory and regulatory T cells. Measured with immunoSEQ multiplex PCR; TCRdb has only the in-frame clones, and not every one. The data contain approximately 70,000 clones, roughly 89% of them seen just once; the ten biggest clones take up more than 25%. The length of the CDR3 is 12 residues. Looked up from germline, CDR1 is MNHNY and CDR2 is SVGAGI (reference sequence). V shed 6 bases and J shed 6 bases, with 12 bases lying between them. Of note for this clone: Its target is unknown.

Findings and limits, study-wide: Naive or memory phenotype was unassignable for roughly 75-97% of proliferating CD4+ or CD8+ clones. Controls showed an average of around 28% Treg-derived mappable alloreactive CD4+ clones, while siplizumab showed 65% to 70%.

The receptor's source is a human donor in good health. This chain uses TRBV6-6 with TRBJ2-7, with D unclear. The sample was CD8+ T cells sorted from blood. This CDR3 is CASSHILSEQYF. The CDR3 nucleotides read TGTGCCAGCAGCCACATTTTGAGCGAGCAGTACTTC.